This T cell receptor beta chain was recorded in a study of CD8 T cells in ankylosing spondylitis. Study outcomes and limitations: Earlier work had already found some motif variants in reactive arthritis synovial fluid and blood.

TCRdb reprocessed the 5' RACE reads with MiXCR, giving one entry per CDR3 protein. Among some 200,000 distinct CDR3 sequences listed, around 13% were seen once. Turning to this clonotype: Its specificity is unknown.

CDR1 and CDR2 from the germline V gene are GTSNPN and SVGIG (reference sequence). V lost 0 bases and J lost 2, with 12 bases in between. This CDR3 is 15 amino acids long. Sequenced input: blood, either unsorted or a sorted T cell fraction (not recorded which). The sequence derives from a male donor with ankylosing spondylitis or in good health (not recorded which). The chain combines TRBV30 with TRBJ2-3, with D perhaps TRBD1 (6 bases). The CDR3 reads CAWSVLGTPTDTQYF. In nucleotides, the CDR3 is TGTGCCTGGAGTGTACTAGGGACACCCACAGATACGCAGTATTTT.